The source of this T cell receptor beta chain is a study of shared clonotypes between healthy human individuals. The assay was immunoSEQ multiplex PCR, and TCRdb's table has in-frame clones only and misses some. This sample yields millions of clones, of which about 94% are seen a single time; about 1.1% belongs to the top ten. CD45RO negativity and positive selection for CCR7 defined naive CD8 cells, a population that excluded terminally differentiated effector memory CD45RA+ cells. This CDR3 comprises 11 residues. Trimming pared 0 bases from V and 9 bases from J, leaving 6 bases between. Germline V gene data show CDR1 as SGHDT and CDR2 as YYEEEE. This clone has a single count.

The sequence derives from a man younger than 30 in good health. Sequencing was done on a sample of naive CD8+ T cells sorted from blood. The chain uses TRBV5-6 and TRBJ1-1; D ambiguous. CDR3 sequence reads: CASSLGVKAFF. Written as DNA, the CDR3 is TGTGCCAGCAGCTTGGGCGTAAAAGCTTTCTTT. Drawing the rest from reference TRBV5-6 and TRBJ1-1, the complete variable domain is DAGVTQSPTHLIKTRGQQVTLRCSPKSGHDTVSWYQQALGQGPQFIFQYYEEEERQRGNFPDRFSGHQFPNYSSELNVNALLLGDSALYLCASSLGVKAFFGQGTRLTVV.